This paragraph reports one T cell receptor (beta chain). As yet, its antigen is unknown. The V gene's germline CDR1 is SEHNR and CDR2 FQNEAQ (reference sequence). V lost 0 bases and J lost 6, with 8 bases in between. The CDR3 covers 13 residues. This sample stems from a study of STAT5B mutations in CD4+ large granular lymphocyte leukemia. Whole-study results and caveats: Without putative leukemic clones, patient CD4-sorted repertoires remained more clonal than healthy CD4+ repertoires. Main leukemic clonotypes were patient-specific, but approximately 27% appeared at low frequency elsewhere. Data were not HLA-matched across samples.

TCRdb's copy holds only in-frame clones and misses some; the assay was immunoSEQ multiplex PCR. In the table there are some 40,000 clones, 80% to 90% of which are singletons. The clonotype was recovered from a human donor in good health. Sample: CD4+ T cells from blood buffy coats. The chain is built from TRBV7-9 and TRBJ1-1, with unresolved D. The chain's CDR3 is CASSLAREAEAFF. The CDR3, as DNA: TGTGCCAGCAGCTTAGCGCGGGAAGCTGAAGCTTTCTTT.